The 20 T cell receptor beta chains reported below all come from one sample, sequenced in a study of blood T cell repertoires in COVID-19. Sequencing used immunoSEQ multiplex PCR; TCRdb keeps in-frame clones, though not all of them. Here the sample spans more than 200,000 clones, nearly 90% being singletons. Sequenced input: peripheral blood. The receptors derive from a man aged 18 to 30 with active or convalescent COVID-19.

V usage is TRBV7-2 and J usage is TRBJ1-2; D call uncertain. The V gene lost 2 bases and the J gene lost 0 bases, with 13 bases spanning the gap. CDR1 and CDR2 from the germline V gene are SGHTA and FQGNSA. The CDR3 extends over 16 amino acids. The CDR3: CASSLMGGLPNYGYTF. The CDR3, as DNA: TGTGCCAGCAGCTTAATGGGAGGGCTCCCTAACTATGGCTACACCTTC.

This clone appeared a single time. V and J are TRBV5-5 and TRBJ1-5, with unresolved D. Germline lookup yields CDR1 SGHKS and CDR2 YYEKEE (reference sequence). The CDR3 contains 15 residues. Deletions cut 0 bases from V and 7 bases from J, with 14 bases between. CDR3 nucleotides: TGTGCCAGCAGCTTGGAGCCAGCCGGAGGGCAGCCCCAGCATTTT. Translating it yields CASSLEPAGGQPQHF.

The chain links TRBV5-6 to TRBJ1-1, with TRBD1 as a possible D gene (6 bases). Per germline, CDR1 SGHDT and CDR2 YYEEEE. Trimming removed 0 bases from V and 5 bases from J, with 11 bases in between. The CDR3 has 14 residues. The chain's CDR3 is CASSLAGEGTEAFF. The DNA for the CDR3 is TGTGCCAGCAGCTTGGCAGGGGAAGGGACTGAAGCTTTCTTT. Variable domain in full (rest from reference TRBV5-6 and TRBJ1-1): DAGVTQSPTHLIKTRGQQVTLRCSPKSGHDTVSWYQQALGQGPQFIFQYYEEEERQRGNFPDRFSGHQFPNYSSELNVNALLLGDSALYLCASSLAGEGTEAFFGQGTRLTVV.

The V gene is TRBV28, the J gene TRBJ2-2, with 7 bases matching TRBD2. The CDR3 runs 14 residues. Germline V CDR1 and CDR2: MDHEN, SYDVKM. J was trimmed by 4 bases and V by 8 bases; bases with no gene match: 7. The CDR3 DNA is TGTGCCAGCGCCGGGGGAGGGACCACCGGGGAGCTGTTTTTT. It yields the protein CASAGGGTTGELFF.

The J gene is TRBJ2-3, the V gene TRBV4-3, with 12 bases identical to TRBD2. The CDR3 is 16 amino acids. Trimming removed 4 bases from V and 1 base from J; junction bases left unmatched: 3. In germline, CDR1 is LGHNA, CDR2 YSLEER. The CDR3 coding sequence is TGCGCCAGCAGCCGCCGACTAGCGGGGGGCACAGATACGCAGTATTTT. This codes for CASSRRLAGGTDTQYF.

The genes are TRBV5-1 and TRBJ1-1, with D perhaps matching TRBD1 (6 bases). The CDR3 totals 17 residues. Germline V gives CDR1 SGHRS, CDR2 YFSETQ. V lost 4 bases, J lost 0 bases, and 19 bases lay in between. DNA of the CDR3: TGCGCCAGCAGCGTGGCCCCCAGGACAGTTATGAACACTGAAGCTTTCTTT. This gives the protein CASSVAPRTVMNTEAFF. Filled out from reference TRBV5-1 and TRBJ1-1, the complete variable domain reads KAGVTQTPRYLIKTRGQQVTLSCSPISGHRSVSWYQQTPGQGLQFLFEYFSETQRNKGNFPGRFSGRQFSNSRSEMNVSTLELGDSALYLCASSVAPRTVMNTEAFFGQGTRLTVV.

The V call is TRBV5-1, the J call TRBJ2-3; TRBD2 is a possible D gene (6 bases). The germline V gene encodes CDR1 SGHRS and CDR2 YFSETQ. CDR3 length: 15 residues. V lost 3 bases to trimming and J lost 2 bases, with 13 bases between them. The CDR3 protein is CASSSLGLVTDTQYF. As DNA, the CDR3 is TGCGCCAGCAGCTCCTTGGGACTTGTCACAGATACGCAGTATTTT. Full variable domain (outside the CDR3, taken from reference TRBV5-1 and TRBJ2-3): KAGVTQTPRYLIKTRGQQVTLSCSPISGHRSVSWYQQTPGQGLQFLFEYFSETQRNKGNFPGRFSGRQFSNSRSEMNVSTLELGDSALYLCASSSLGLVTDTQYFGPGTRLTVL.

This rearrangement joins TRBV3-1 (or the pseudogene TRBV3-2) to TRBJ2-4; 8 bases agree with TRBD2. Germline lookup yields CDR1 LGHDT and CDR2 YNNKEL (reference sequence). The CDR3 extends over 17 amino acids. After removal of 4 bases from V and 4 bases from J, the junction contained 12 bases not matched to a gene. The CDR3 nucleotides are TGTGCCAGCAGCCCCATTGTAGCGGGGCGACCAAAAAACATTCAGTACTTC. Amino acid sequence: CASSPIVAGRPKNIQYF.

V gene TRBV18 combines with J gene TRBJ2-1; TRBD2 matches 9 bases. CDR3 length equals 16 residues. V gave up 3 bases and J gave up 9 bases; unmatched junction bases: 12. Per the germline V gene, CDR1 is KGHSH and CDR2 is LQKENI. Here the CDR3 DNA reads TGTGCCAGCTCACCGCAACCTAGCGGGATTTCTGCTGAGCAGTTCTTC. Amino acid sequence: CASSPQPSGISAEQFF.

The chain couples TRBV19 to TRBJ1-5; the D gene is possibly TRBD1 (6 bases). The CDR3 has 15 amino acids. V was pared by 5 bases and J by 6 bases, with 17 bases between. From germline, CDR1 is LNHDA and CDR2 SQIVND (reference sequence). The CDR3 coding sequence is TGTGCCAGTAGTCCTACAGGGATAGGTAGTCAGCCCCAGCATTTT. Translated, it gives CASSPTGIGSQPQHF.

The genes are TRBV12-3 or TRBV12-4 and TRBJ2-1, with D unresolved. CDR3 size: 11 residues. Trimming shortened V by 1 base and J by 9 bases, and 4 bases separated the two germline ends. As DNA, the CDR3 is TGTGCCAGCAGTTTAGGTATTGAGCAGTTCTTC. Protein: CASSLGIEQFF.

The genes are TRBV28 and TRBJ1-2; no firm D call. Trimming shortened V by 4 bases and J by 2 bases, and 8 bases separated the two germline ends. This CDR3 has 13 residues. CDR1 and CDR2 (germline): MDHEN, SYDVKM. CDR3: CASSSPLNYGYTF. CDR3 DNA: TGTGCCAGCAGTTCCCCCCTAAACTATGGCTACACCTTC.

This chain connects TRBV4-3 to TRBJ2-3; the D gene is possibly TRBD1 (5 bases). This CDR3 spans 15 amino acids. Trimming pared 2 bases from V and 1 base from J, leaving 10 bases between. Germline CDR1 is LGHNA and CDR2 is YSLEER. The CDR3: CASSQQGAGTDTQYF. CDR3 in DNA: TGCGCCAGCAGCCAACAGGGTGCTGGCACAGATACGCAGTATTTT.

A few counts support this clone. The chain is built from TRBV4-3 and TRBJ1-5; TRBD1 agrees at 8 bases. This CDR3 has 15 residues. Germline assignment: CDR1 LGHNA and CDR2 YSLEER. After removal of 3 bases from V and 5 bases from J, the junction contained 6 bases not matched to a gene. The CDR3 region has the DNA TGCGCCAGCAGCCACCCCGGGACAGGAGATCAGCCCCAGCATTTT. Translated: CASSHPGTGDQPQHF.

The rearrangement links TRBV7-9 to TRBJ2-7; TRBD1 matches at 9 bases. The CDR3 loop spans 15 amino acids. V dropped 5 bases and J dropped 3; count of bases not matched to a gene: 8. Germline loops: CDR1 SEHNR, CDR2 FQNEAQ (reference sequence). In DNA, the CDR3 is TGTGCCAGCAGCCAAATGGGACAGGGACACTACGAGCAGTACTTC. It codes for CASSQMGQGHYEQYF. Full variable domain (missing parts from reference TRBV7-9 and TRBJ2-7): DTGVSQNPRHKITKRGQNVTFRCDPISEHNRLYWYRQTLGQGPEFLTYFQNEAQLEKSRLLSDRFSAERPKGSFSTLEIQRTEQGDSAMYLCASSQMGQGHYEQYFGPGTRLTVT.

The chain is built from TRBV7-9 and TRBJ2-1; the match to TRBD1 covers 7 bases. With 2 bases clipped from V and 0 bases from J, the junction kept 7 bases outside the gene matches. The CDR3 is 17 amino acids. From germline, CDR1 is SEHNR and CDR2 FQNEAQ (reference sequence). The CDR3: CASSLIRGKSSYNEQFF. DNA of the CDR3: TGTGCCAGCAGCTTAATCAGGGGGAAAAGCTCCTACAATGAGCAGTTCTTC. The full variable domain, its missing parts supplied by reference TRBV7-9 and TRBJ2-1, is DTGVSQNPRHKITKRGQNVTFRCDPISEHNRLYWYRQTLGQGPEFLTYFQNEAQLEKSRLLSDRFSAERPKGSFSTLEIQRTEQGDSAMYLCASSLIRGKSSYNEQFFGPGTRLTVL.

The chain recombines TRBV30 with TRBJ2-3; TRBD2 might be the D (7 bases). V was clipped by 0 bases and J by 5 bases, with 15 bases between them. The CDR3 runs to 15 residues. Germline loops: CDR1 GTSNPN, CDR2 SVGIG (reference sequence). CDR3 residues: CAWSVNGGPGDTQYF. CDR3 bases: TGTGCCTGGAGTGTTAACGGGGGGCCTGGAGATACGCAGTATTTT.

V is TRBV7-9 and J is TRBJ1-2, with TRBD1 matching 9 bases. V was pared by 5 bases and J by 8 bases, with 12 bases of the junction left unmatched. Germline loops: CDR1 SEHNR, CDR2 FQNEAQ (reference sequence). The CDR3 consists of 15 residues. Here the CDR3 DNA reads TGTGCCAGCAGCCCCTGGACAGGGGATACTCGGGGCTACACCTTC. Encoded protein: CASSPWTGDTRGYTF.

The chain combines TRBV3-1 (or the pseudogene TRBV3-2) with TRBJ1-2; 7 nucleotides align to TRBD1. CDR3 length: 13 amino acids. CDR1 and CDR2 from the germline V gene are LGHDT and YNNKEL (reference sequence). The ends lost 1 base at V and 8 bases at J; junction bases unmatched: 4. CDR3 sequence (DNA): TGTGCCAGCAGCCAAGTCCAGGGGGAAGGCTACACCTTC. Protein: CASSQVQGEGYTF.

The V call is TRBV30, the J call TRBJ2-7, with TRBD2 as a possible D gene (5 bases). This CDR3 has 12 residues. V lost 4 bases and J 3 bases, leaving 10 bases between the germline ends. The V gene's germline CDR1 is GTSNPN and CDR2 SVGIG (reference sequence). CDR3 amino acids: CAWISGGYEQYF. CDR3 bases: TGTGCCTGGATCTCCGGAGGCTACGAGCAGTACTTC.